One sample yielded the 19 T cell receptor beta chains listed below, sequenced in a study of regulatory T cells in long-lasting Graves disease. Construction of TCR beta libraries relied on iRepertoire HTBI primers and on Arm-PCR targeting CDR3 regions. TCRdb used MiXCR to reprocess the multiplex PCR reads, holding one entry per CDR3 protein. The sample carries about 420,000 distinct CDR3 sequences, about a sixth recorded once. Time point here: newly diagnosed GD, antithyroid drugs for less than 3 months. Making the TCR library involved RNA that had been extracted from PBMCs. The same sample was also used in a study of T cells in Graves' hyperthyroidism and ophthalmopathy.

The sequencing used peripheral blood mononuclear cells (PBMCs), collected at new diagnosis, from a patient treated with antithyroid drugs. The receptors shown here come from a young woman with Graves disease.

V and J are TRBV19 and TRBJ2-1; D is undetermined. CDR3 length: 11 amino acids. V gave up 5 bases and J gave up 8 bases, with 7 bases separating them. The germline CDR1 and CDR2 sequences are LNHDA and SQIVND (reference sequence). CDR3 nucleotides: TGTGCCAGTAGTTCCTCGGATGAGCAGTTCTTC. Its translation: CASSSSDEQFF.

The rearrangement links TRBV29-1 to TRBJ2-7; 9 positions agree with TRBD2. V lost 6 bases and J lost 6; bases outside the gene matches: 15. The germline V gene has CDR1 SQVTM and CDR2 ANQGSEA. CDR3 length equals 15 residues. In DNA form, the CDR3 reads TGCAGCGTCCGGAGGGAGGCGGGAGGGCCAACCGAGCAGTACTTC. Translated: CSVRREAGGPTEQYF.

This clonotype was seen many times. This is likely a read error, given that the CDR3 carries no conserved phenylalanine or tryptophan at its end. CDR3 loop: CSASRGTSGRNEQFS. As DNA, the CDR3 is TGCAGTGCTAGCCGCGGGACTAGCGGGAGAAATGAGCAGTTCTCC. The V call is TRBV20-1, the J call TRBJ2-1, with TRBD2 matching 14 bases. With 3 bases clipped from V and 7 bases from J, the junction kept 5 bases outside the gene matches. CDR1 is DFQATT and CDR2 is SNEGSKA in the germline V gene (reference sequence). The CDR3 is 15 residues long.

This chain uses TRBV6-1 with TRBJ1-5; 7 bases map to TRBD1. The germline gives CDR1 MNHNS, CDR2 SASEGT. The CDR3 loop spans 14 amino acids. Trimming at V came to 8 bases and at J to 4 bases, leaving 8 bases not matched to a gene. CDR3 DNA: TGTGCCAGCCTTAAGGGGGCCCCTAATCAGCCCCAGCATTTT. Protein product: CASLKGAPNQPQHF.

This clonotype was observed at least ten times. In nucleotides, the CDR3 is TGTGCCAGCAGTCCATTACAAGCGGGATCTCAGCCCCAGCATTTT. This encodes CASSPLQAGSQPQHF. The chain joins TRBV2 to TRBJ1-5; D not resolved. CDR1 is SNHLY and CDR2 is FYNNEI in the germline V gene. The CDR3 has 15 amino acids. V lost 5 bases, J lost 6 bases, and 17 bases lay in between. Variable domain in full (rest from reference TRBV2 and TRBJ1-5): EPEVTQTPSHQVTQMGQEVILRCVPISNHLYFYWYRQILGQKVEFLVSFYNNEISEKSEIFDDQFSVERPDGSNFTLKIRSTKLEDSAMYFCASSPLQAGSQPQHFGDGTRLSIL.

This clonotype was seen repeatedly, ten times or more. The rearrangement uses TRBV7-9 and TRBJ1-1, with D uncertain. Germline-derived CDR1 and CDR2 are SEHNR and FQNEAQ (reference sequence). V was shortened by 5 bases and J by 1 base, with 11 bases between the two germline ends. There are 14 residues in the CDR3. CDR3 bases: TGTGCCAGCAGCCCGAAACAACAGAACACTGAAGCTTTCTTT. This codes for CASSPKQQNTEAFF.

The chain employs TRBV20-1 and TRBJ1-2; TRBD1 aligns across 8 bases. Trimming at V came to 4 bases and at J to 5 bases, leaving 9 bases not matched to a gene. Germline V gene lookup returns CDR1 DFQATT and CDR2 SNEGSKA (reference sequence). The CDR3 consists of 14 residues. Here the CDR3 DNA reads TGCAGTGCTAAGCCCCAGGGGGCTGGTTATGGCTACACCTTC. Its protein product is CSAKPQGAGYGYTF.

This clonotype was observed at least ten times. The chain is built from TRBV27 and TRBJ1-1, with a tentative D call TRBD1 (5 bases). Looked up from germline, CDR1 is MNHEY and CDR2 is SMNVEV (reference sequence). Between the trimmed V and J ends, which lost 2 bases and 5 bases, there was a span of 12 bases. CDR3 length equals 14 residues. The CDR3 reads CASSLEGRWTEAFF. The CDR3 DNA reads as TGTGCCAGCAGTTTAGAGGGGAGATGGACTGAAGCTTTCTTT.

This chain joins TRBV9 and TRBJ2-7, with 11 bases identical to TRBD1. The CDR3 is 15 amino acids. CDR1 and CDR2 (germline): SGDLS, YYNGEE. V was pared by 3 bases and J by 6 bases, with 8 bases of the junction left unmatched. The CDR3 DNA sequence: TGTGCCAGCAGCGCAGGGACAGGGGGATATGGCGAGCAGTACTTC. It yields the protein CASSAGTGGYGEQYF.

This clonotype was recorded a few times. V usage is TRBV7-2 and J usage is TRBJ1-5, with 7 bases aligning to TRBD1. J lost 5 bases, V lost 1 base, and 5 bases had no gene match. The CDR3 covers 15 residues. CDR1 SGHTA and CDR2 FQGNSA come from the germline V gene. CDR3 sequence: CASSLDRTGYQPQHF. The CDR3 DNA reads as TGTGCCAGCAGCTTAGACAGGACAGGCTATCAGCCCCAGCATTTT.

The rearrangement links TRBV11-3 to TRBJ1-2; D unresolved. Germline V gene data show CDR1 as SGHNT and CDR2 as YENEEA. CDR3 size: 13 residues. The ends were cut back, 5 bases at V and 4 bases at J, with 11 bases in the middle. CDR3 in amino acids: CASSADMTYGYTF. The CDR3, as DNA: TGTGCCAGCAGCGCCGACATGACCTATGGCTACACCTTC.

This clonotype was counted ten times or more. The chain combines TRBV20-1 with TRBJ2-5; TRBD1 agrees at 9 bases. The CDR3 totals 14 residues. CDR1 DFQATT and CDR2 SNEGSKA come from the germline V gene (reference sequence). With V trimmed by 4 bases and J by 5 bases, 8 bases remained unmatched. In DNA form, the CDR3 reads TGCAGTGCTAAAGGACAGGGGAGTTCGGAGACCCAGTACTTC. Amino acids: CSAKGQGSSETQYF.

V is TRBV10-2 and J is TRBJ2-1; D call uncertain. This CDR3 has 12 residues. Trimming stripped 4 bases from V and 7 bases from J, with 8 bases between. From germline, CDR1 is WSHSY and CDR2 SAAADI. CDR3 DNA: TGCGCCAGCAGTGTGACGGTAAATGAGCAGTTCTTC. Protein product: CASSVTVNEQFF.

Many counts were recorded for this clonotype. This rearrangement joins TRBV2 to TRBJ2-5, with 7 bases that match TRBD1. V was clipped by 6 bases and J by 2 bases; unmatched bases: 0. From germline, CDR1 is SNHLY and CDR2 FYNNEI. The CDR3 spans 12 residues. For the CDR3, the DNA is TGTGCCAGCAGGACAGGGCAAGAGACCCAGTACTTC. Its protein product is CASRTGQETQYF. Drawing the rest from reference TRBV2 and TRBJ2-5, the complete variable domain is EPEVTQTPSHQVTQMGQEVILRCVPISNHLYFYWYRQILGQKVEFLVSFYNNEISEKSEIFDDQFSVERPDGSNFTLKIRSTKLEDSAMYFCASRTGQETQYFGPGTRLLVL.

This clonotype occurred many times. The chain links TRBV3-1 to TRBJ2-2, with D perhaps TRBD2 (5 bases). The germline CDR1 and CDR2 sequences are LGHDT and YNNKEL (reference sequence). The CDR3 contains 15 residues. V gave up 3 bases and J gave up 7 bases, with 15 bases separating them. This CDR3 reads CASSQELGVNGELFF. The CDR3, as DNA: TGTGCCAGCAGCCAGGAACTAGGAGTGAACGGGGAGCTGTTTTTT.

This clonotype was observed many times. The chain recombines TRBV10-3 with TRBJ2-4; D is perhaps TRBD2 (6 bases). CDR1 and CDR2 (germline): ENHRY, SYGVKD. V lost 0 bases and J lost 7, with 10 bases in between. The CDR3 spans 14 residues. The chain's CDR3 is CAISESAGTNIQYF. CDR3 coding DNA: TGTGCCATCAGTGAGTCAGCAGGGACTAACATTCAGTACTTC.

This clonotype showed up many times. The V call is TRBV12-3 or TRBV12-4, the J call TRBJ2-3, with D perhaps matching TRBD1 or TRBD2 (5 bases each). V gave up 4 bases and J gave up 4 bases, with 12 bases separating them. The CDR3 loop spans 14 amino acids. CDR3 sequence reads: CASSWGLGADTQYF. Written as DNA, the CDR3 is TGTGCCAGCAGTTGGGGGTTGGGGGCAGATACGCAGTATTTT.

The chain couples TRBV9 to TRBJ2-1, with a weak D call TRBD2 (6 bases). Germline CDR1 reads SGDLS; CDR2 reads YYNGEE. The CDR3 consists of 18 residues. V lost 1 base and J 0 bases, leaving 17 bases between the germline ends. The CDR3 sequence is CASSVRMGGTFSYNEQFF. DNA for the CDR3: TGTGCCAGCAGCGTAAGGATGGGAGGTACTTTCTCCTACAATGAGCAGTTCTTC.

The J gene is TRBJ2-1, the V gene TRBV9; 12 bases align to TRBD2. V lost 4 bases and J lost 3; bases outside the gene matches: 8. Germline V CDR1 and CDR2: SGDLS, YYNGEE. The CDR3 has 17 amino acids. CDR3 loop: CASSPQLAGGLYNEQFF. CDR3 in DNA: TGTGCCAGCAGCCCCCAACTAGCGGGAGGCCTCTACAATGAGCAGTTCTTC.